A single sample gave rise to the 30 T cell receptor beta chains below, sequenced in a study of PD-1 blockade in classical Hodgkin lymphoma. Generated by immunoSEQ multiplex PCR, the TCRdb table keeps only in-frame clones and is missing some. The sample includes roughly 94,000 clones, roughly 91% seen only once; the top ten take roughly 2%. Time point: cycle 4 day 1 (C4D1), after less than 7 weeks of nivolumab. Brentuximab vedotin exposure varied, and every patient relapsed after autologous stem cell transplantation. Specimen: peripheral blood mononuclear cells (PBMCs), collected before the fourth cycle of nivolumab. Every receptor here comes from a human donor with classical Hodgkin lymphoma.

This clone showed up just once. This CDR3 is CASSRLASYNEQFF. CDR3 bases: TGTGCCAGTAGTAGATTAGCTTCCTACAATGAGCAGTTCTTC. This chain connects TRBV19 to TRBJ2-1, with unresolved D. Germline-derived CDR1 and CDR2 are LNHDA and SQIVND (reference sequence). V lost 4 bases and J 1 base, leaving 8 bases between the germline ends. The CDR3 is 14 amino acids. Full variable domain (outside the CDR3, taken from reference TRBV19 and TRBJ2-1): DGGITQSPKYLFRKEGQNVTLSCEQNLNHDAMYWYRQDPGQGLRLIYYSQIVNDFQKGDIAEGYSVSREKKESFPLTVTSAQKNPTAFYLCASSRLASYNEQFFGPGTRLTVL.

This clone was detected a few times. The chain couples TRBV5-1 to TRBJ2-2, with 11 bases lining up with TRBD1. CDR1 and CDR2 from the germline V gene are SGHRS and YFSETQ. J gave up 4 bases and V 3 bases, and 14 bases lay outside the gene matches. CDR3 length: 19 amino acids. CDR3 in amino acids: CASSSRTGGAEGSTGELFF. As DNA, the CDR3 is TGCGCCAGCAGCTCCCGGACAGGGGGCGCCGAGGGATCCACCGGGGAGCTGTTTTTT. Drawing the rest from reference TRBV5-1 and TRBJ2-2, the complete variable domain is KAGVTQTPRYLIKTRGQQVTLSCSPISGHRSVSWYQQTPGQGLQFLFEYFSETQRNKGNFPGRFSGRQFSNSRSEMNVSTLELGDSALYLCASSSRTGGAEGSTGELFFGEGSRLTVL.

The chain links TRBV7-6 to TRBJ2-7; the match to TRBD1 covers 7 bases. The germline V gene encodes CDR1 SGHVS and CDR2 FNYEAQ. Trimming cost V 4 bases and J 2 bases; bases outside gene matches: 11. The CDR3 loop spans 16 amino acids. This CDR3 reads CASSSRTWTGAYEQYF. The CDR3 coding sequence is TGTGCCAGCAGCTCTAGGACGTGGACAGGAGCCTACGAGCAGTACTTC.

V and J are TRBV6-1 and TRBJ2-7; the match to TRBD2 covers 12 bases. Germline CDR1 and CDR2: MNHNS and SASEGT. V shed 11 bases, J shed 0 bases, and the junction held 5 bases outside the gene matches. The CDR3 extends over 14 amino acids. Here the CDR3 reads CAGRTSGTSYEQYF. As DNA, the CDR3 is TGTGCCGGACGGACTAGCGGGACCTCCTACGAGCAGTACTTC.

The chain recombines TRBV19 with TRBJ1-5; 8 nucleotides agree with TRBD1. The CDR3 is 15 residues long. Germline loops: CDR1 LNHDA, CDR2 SQIVND (reference sequence). V lost 1 base, J lost 5 bases, and 4 bases stayed unmatched. The CDR3 is CASSIAGTGYQPQHF. The DNA for the CDR3 is TGTGCCAGTAGTATAGCAGGGACAGGCTATCAGCCCCAGCATTTT.

The V call is TRBV19, the J call TRBJ1-2; the D gene is possibly TRBD1 (5 bases). Trimming removed 7 bases from V and 9 bases from J, with 15 bases in between. Per germline, CDR1 LNHDA and CDR2 SQIVND (reference sequence). The CDR3 length is 12 residues. The CDR3 spells CASKVGRQSYTF. CDR3 bases: TGTGCCAGTAAAGTAGGGCGACAGAGCTACACCTTC. Using reference TRBV19 and TRBJ1-2 for the parts outside the CDR3, the full variable domain is DGGITQSPKYLFRKEGQNVTLSCEQNLNHDAMYWYRQDPGQGLRLIYYSQIVNDFQKGDIAEGYSVSREKKESFPLTVTSAQKNPTAFYLCASKVGRQSYTFGSGTRLTVV.

This clone has a single count. This chain joins TRBV6-5 and TRBJ1-5; 7 nucleotides match TRBD1. This CDR3 region has 15 residues. Germline values: CDR1 MNHEY, CDR2 SVGAGI. The trim removed 5 bases at V and 4 bases at J, leaving 8 bases unmatched. CDR3 residues: CASSALTGNNQPQHF. Written as DNA, the CDR3 is TGTGCCAGCAGTGCGCTGACAGGGAATAATCAGCCCCAGCATTTT.

The chain employs TRBV29-1 and TRBJ2-3; the match to TRBD1 covers 7 bases. V trimming: 6 bases; J trimming: 2 bases; junction bases outside the gene matches: 8. CDR1 is SQVTM, CDR2 ANQGSEA, per germline. There are 14 residues in the CDR3. The CDR3 DNA is TGCAGCGTAGGACAGGAGATCTACACAGATACGCAGTATTTT. It encodes CSVGQEIYTDTQYF.

This sequence joins TRBV28 and TRBJ1-4; D ambiguous. The CDR3 spans 14 residues. The V and J ends lost 4 bases and 6 bases respectively, with 12 bases between them. From germline, CDR1 is MDHEN and CDR2 SYDVKM. CDR3 sequence reads: CASSSRIVDEKLFF. CDR3 bases: TGTGCCAGCAGTTCAAGAATAGTTGATGAAAAACTGTTTTTT.

The V and J genes are TRBV30 and TRBJ2-7, with D perhaps matching TRBD2 (5 bases). In germline, CDR1 is GTSNPN, CDR2 SVGIG (reference sequence). The CDR3 is made up of 14 amino acids. Trimming removed 2 bases at V and 2 bases at J, with 13 bases between. The CDR3 is CAWSRGHGAYEQYF. The CDR3 DNA reads as TGTGCCTGGAGTCGGGGTCATGGGGCCTACGAGCAGTACTTC.

The chain joins TRBV5-1 to TRBJ2-5; D remains ambiguous. CDR3 length: 14 amino acids. Trimming shortened V by 1 base and J by 1 base, and 8 bases separated the two germline ends. Germline assignment: CDR1 SGHRS and CDR2 YFSETQ. CDR3 amino acids: CASSLNVPQETQYF. Here the CDR3 DNA reads TGCGCCAGCAGCTTGAATGTCCCCCAAGAGACCCAGTACTTC. Filled out from reference TRBV5-1 and TRBJ2-5, the complete variable domain reads KAGVTQTPRYLIKTRGQQVTLSCSPISGHRSVSWYQQTPGQGLQFLFEYFSETQRNKGNFPGRFSGRQFSNSRSEMNVSTLELGDSALYLCASSLNVPQETQYFGPGTRLLVL.

This clone appeared a single time. The chain links TRBV5-1 to TRBJ1-2; D is unclear. The CDR3 spans 14 residues. The germline V gene encodes CDR1 SGHRS and CDR2 YFSETQ. V was cut by 2 bases and J by 6 bases, with 14 bases left in between. The CDR3 protein is CASSFHSPLDGYTF. The CDR3 bases are TGCGCCAGCAGCTTCCACTCGCCTTTGGATGGCTACACCTTC.

The chain joins TRBV6-6 to TRBJ2-1; 9 bases map to TRBD2. J gave up 4 bases and V 0 bases, and 1 base lay outside the gene matches. Germline CDR1 and CDR2: MNHNY and SVGAGI (reference sequence). This CDR3 comprises 15 residues. The CDR3 DNA reads TGTGCCAGCAGTTACTCGAGCGGGGGGTACAATGAGCAGTTCTTC. Encoded protein: CASSYSSGGYNEQFF.

This chain links TRBV28 with TRBJ2-3, with D unclear. The CDR3 extends over 11 amino acids. The germline V gene encodes CDR1 MDHEN and CDR2 SYDVKM. V lost 3 bases and J 5 bases, leaving 3 bases between the germline ends. The CDR3 DNA reads TGTGCCAGCAGTTTCGGAGATACGCAGTATTTT. It specifies CASSFGDTQYF.

This rearrangement joins TRBV27 to TRBJ2-7; maybe TRBD2 (5 bases). This CDR3 has 13 amino acids. CDR1 and CDR2 from the germline V gene are MNHEY and SMNVEV (reference sequence). Deletions cut 5 bases from V and 7 bases from J, with 15 bases between. The CDR3 coding sequence is TGTGCCAGCAGTCTAGGACGGGAAGAGGAGCAGTACTTC. As protein: CASSLGREEEQYF.

The chain has TRBV4-1 and TRBJ1-5; a weak D match, TRBD1 (5 bases). Germline V gives CDR1 MGHRA, CDR2 YSYEKL. V was clipped by 4 bases and J by 3 bases, with 13 bases between them. The length of the CDR3 is 15 residues. CDR3 residues: CASSLRSGSNQPQHF. In DNA form, the CDR3 reads TGCGCCAGCAGCCTCCGGTCAGGGTCCAATCAGCCCCAGCATTTT.

The rearrangement links TRBV10-3 to TRBJ2-1; 7 positions match TRBD2. Germline trimming cut 10 bases from V and 5 bases from J; bases unmatched to any gene: 11. The CDR3 length is 14 residues. Germline V gene data show CDR1 as ENHRY and CDR2 as SYGVKD. CDR3 bases: TGTGCCACAACGCTGGGGGGGAGGGACAATGAGCAGTTCTTC. The encoded protein is CATTLGGRDNEQFF.

The rearrangement joins TRBV10-1 to TRBJ2-1, with 9 bases lining up with TRBD2. Trimming cost V 5 bases and J 3 bases; bases outside gene matches: 5. Germline V CDR1 and CDR2: WNHNN, SYGVQD (reference sequence). The CDR3 is 15 amino acids. CDR3 in amino acids: CASSKTSGNYNEQFF. The DNA for the CDR3 is TGCGCCAGCAGTAAGACTAGCGGAAACTACAATGAGCAGTTCTTC.

V is TRBV25-1 and J is TRBJ2-1; weak D call: TRBD1 (6 bases). The germline CDR1 and CDR2 sequences are MGHDK and SYGVNS. Between the trimmed V and J ends, which lost 6 bases and 7 bases, there was a span of 7 bases. The CDR3 totals 11 residues. The CDR3 reads CASSRGNEQFF. The CDR3 coding sequence is TGTGCCAGCAGCAGGGGAAATGAGCAGTTCTTC. Based on the CDR3 plus reference TRBV25-1 and TRBJ2-1, the full variable domain is EADIYQTPRYLVIGTGKKITLECSQTMGHDKMYWYQQDPGMELHLIHYSYGVNSTEKGDLSSESTVSRIRTEHFPLTLESARPSHTSQYLCASSRGNEQFFGPGTRLTVL.

The V and J genes are TRBV30 and TRBJ1-1; 7 nucleotides line up with TRBD1. The germline V gene encodes CDR1 GTSNPN and CDR2 SVGIG (reference sequence). V lost 7 bases, J lost 2 bases, and 13 bases stayed unmatched. The CDR3 covers 15 residues. CDR3 protein: CASLRGSYTNTEAFF. CDR3 nucleotide sequence: TGTGCCTCCCTCAGGGGGTCATATACAAACACTGAAGCTTTCTTT.

The chain is built from TRBV30 and TRBJ2-6, with 8 bases identical to TRBD1. V shed 4 bases, J shed 2 bases, and the junction held 25 bases outside the gene matches. The CDR3 extends over 22 amino acids. Germline V CDR1 and CDR2: GTSNPN, SVGIG (reference sequence). The CDR3 loop reads CAWTITSGQAIGVGAGANVLTF. The CDR3 coding sequence is TGTGCCTGGACGATAACCTCGGGACAGGCGATTGGTGTGGGTGCTGGGGCCAACGTCCTGACTTTC. The full variable domain, with the rest looked up from reference TRBV30 and TRBJ2-6, is SQTIHQWPATLVQPVGSPLSLECTVEGTSNPNLYWYRQAAGRGLQLLFYSVGIGQISSEVPQNLSASRPQDRQFILSSKKLLLSDSGFYLCAWTITSGQAIGVGAGANVLTFGAGSRLTVL.

The rearrangement links TRBV9 to TRBJ2-1; D remains ambiguous. V dropped 2 bases and J dropped 7 bases, with 16 bases sitting between them. CDR1 is SGDLS and CDR2 is YYNGEE in the germline V gene. This CDR3 region has 15 residues. CDR3 residues: CASSVGTRAGNEQFF. CDR3 nucleotides: TGTGCCAGCAGCGTGGGTACCCGGGCTGGGAATGAGCAGTTCTTC.

On this clone itself: The same CDR3 also results from other DNA sequences found in this sample. The CDR3, as DNA: TGTGCCACCAGTTCGAGGGGGCGGGACTATGGCTACACCTTC. It translates to CATSSRGRDYGYTF. The chain couples TRBV15 to TRBJ1-2, with 7 bases matching TRBD1. Germline trimming cut 6 bases from V and 3 bases from J; bases unmatched to any gene: 7. This CDR3 region has 14 residues. Germline loops: CDR1 LNHNV, CDR2 YYDKDF (reference sequence).

This chain joins TRBV11-2 and TRBJ2-5; D ambiguous. The CDR3 runs 13 residues. Germline V gene lookup returns CDR1 SGHAT and CDR2 FQNNGV. V lost 5 bases and J 2 bases, leaving 9 bases between the germline ends. CDR3 DNA sequence: TGTGCCAGCAGCCCGGGCTCTCAAGAGACCCAGTACTTC. This sequence encodes CASSPGSQETQYF.

This clone was counted a single time. The rearrangement links TRBV9 to TRBJ2-5; D unresolved. Between the trimmed V and J ends, which lost 0 bases and 5 bases, there was a span of 14 bases. Germline CDR1 SGDLS, CDR2 YYNGEE. This CDR3 contains 15 residues. The CDR3 DNA follows: TGTGCCAGCAGCGTAGTCGCCCGATTAGGGGAGACCCAGTACTTC. This gives the protein CASSVVARLGETQYF.

The V gene is TRBV15, the J gene TRBJ2-1; D remains unclear. The CDR3 has 16 amino acids. Trimming stripped 0 bases from V and 0 bases from J, with 9 bases between. Germline assignment: CDR1 LNHNV and CDR2 YYDKDF (reference sequence). The CDR3 spells CATSRDLRTSYNEQFF. The CDR3, as DNA: TGTGCCACCAGCAGAGATTTGCGTACCTCCTACAATGAGCAGTTCTTC.

The chain links TRBV11-2 to TRBJ2-2; 7 nucleotides line up with TRBD1. The CDR3 totals 19 residues. Germline-derived CDR1 and CDR2 are SGHAT and FQNNGV. V trimming: 6 bases; J trimming: 0 bases; junction bases outside the gene matches: 16. In DNA form, the CDR3 reads TGTGCCAGCAGTTCGGCCGGGACAGATAAGTTCGCGAACACCGGGGAGCTGTTTTTT. Protein product: CASSSAGTDKFANTGELFF.

The rearrangement uses TRBV2 and TRBJ1-2; D is uncertain. From germline, CDR1 is SNHLY and CDR2 FYNNEI. V shed 0 bases and J shed 1 base, with 9 bases lying between them. CDR3 length: 15 amino acids. CDR3 residues: CASSEAQNSNYGYTF. The CDR3 nucleotides are TGTGCCAGCAGTGAAGCGCAAAACAGTAACTATGGCTACACCTTC.

This sequence joins TRBV4-1 and TRBJ2-5, with D tentatively TRBD1 or TRBD2 (5 bases each). This CDR3 contains 14 residues. Looked up from germline, CDR1 is MGHRA and CDR2 is YSYEKL. The germline V and J ends were trimmed by 1 base and 5 bases, with 11 bases remaining between them. In DNA form, the CDR3 reads TGCGCCAGCAGCCAAGTGGGGGTAATGGAGACCCAGTACTTC. Its translation: CASSQVGVMETQYF.

The count of this clone is one. This chain links TRBV30 with TRBJ2-3; maybe TRBD2 (6 bases). This CDR3 is built from 15 residues. The V and J ends lost 8 bases and 0 bases respectively, with 18 bases between them. In germline, CDR1 is GTSNPN, CDR2 SVGIG (reference sequence). The CDR3 DNA sequence: TGTGCCGGGGACTTGGGACGGTCAAGCACAGATACGCAGTATTTT. Protein product: CAGDLGRSSTDTQYF. Full variable domain (missing parts from reference TRBV30 and TRBJ2-3): SQTIHQWPATLVQPVGSPLSLECTVEGTSNPNLYWYRQAAGRGLQLLFYSVGIGQISSEVPQNLSASRPQDRQFILSSKKLLLSDSGFYLCAGDLGRSSTDTQYFGPGTRLTVL.